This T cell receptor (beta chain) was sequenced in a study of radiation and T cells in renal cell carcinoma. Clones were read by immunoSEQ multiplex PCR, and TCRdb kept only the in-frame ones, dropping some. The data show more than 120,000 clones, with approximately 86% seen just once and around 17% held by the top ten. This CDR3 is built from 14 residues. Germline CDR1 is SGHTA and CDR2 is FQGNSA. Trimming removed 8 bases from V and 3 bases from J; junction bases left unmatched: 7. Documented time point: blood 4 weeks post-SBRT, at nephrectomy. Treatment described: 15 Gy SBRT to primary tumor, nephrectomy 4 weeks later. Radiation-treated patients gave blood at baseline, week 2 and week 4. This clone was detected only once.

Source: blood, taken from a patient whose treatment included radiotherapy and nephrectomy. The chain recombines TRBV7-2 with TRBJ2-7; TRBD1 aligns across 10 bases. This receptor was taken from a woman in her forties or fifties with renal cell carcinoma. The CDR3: CASRPGQGLYEQYF. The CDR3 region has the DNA TGTGCCAGCCGCCCGGGACAGGGGCTCTACGAGCAGTACTTC.